This TCR beta chain came from a study of cytomegalovirus exposure and HLA in healthy donors. 13 Jbeta primers and 60 Vbeta primers were used for the PCR. The table came from immunoSEQ multiplex PCR; TCRdb's copy has only in-frame clones and leaves some out. Of 150,000 or so clones in the sample, 60% to 85% were seen once. V lost 4 bases, J lost 5 bases, and 15 bases lay in between. CDR3 size: 14 residues. The germline CDR1 and CDR2 sequences are SGHNT and YYREEE (reference sequence). In regard to this clone: Its specificity is unknown.

Study conclusions and caveats: Available immune exposure information covered CMV serostatus only. Another analysis was done later, and it associated around 17,000 TCR beta sequences with HLA alleles at 0.05 false discovery rate. In all likelihood, a cluster of highly shared sequence variants was a sequencing artifact.

The J gene is TRBJ1-1, the V gene TRBV5-4; no definite D call. The specimen was PBMCs. The TCR was taken from a man in his forties in good health and CMV-seropositive. The CDR3 DNA sequence: TGTGCCAGCAGCAGTACACGGGTGGTTACTGAAGCTTTCTTT. This translates into CASSSTRVVTEAFF.